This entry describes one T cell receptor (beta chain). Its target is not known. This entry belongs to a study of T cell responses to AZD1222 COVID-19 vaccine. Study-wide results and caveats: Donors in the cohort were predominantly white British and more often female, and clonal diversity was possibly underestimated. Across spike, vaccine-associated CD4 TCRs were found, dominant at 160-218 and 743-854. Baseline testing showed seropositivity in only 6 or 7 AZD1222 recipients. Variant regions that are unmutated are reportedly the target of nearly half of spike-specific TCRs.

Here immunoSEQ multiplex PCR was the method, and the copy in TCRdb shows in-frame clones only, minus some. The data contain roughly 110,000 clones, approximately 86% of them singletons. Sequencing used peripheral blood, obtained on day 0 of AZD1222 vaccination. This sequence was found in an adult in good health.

The CDR3 loop reads CAISGQRNTEAFF. The CDR3 DNA is TGTGCCATCAGTGGACAGCGTAACACTGAAGCTTTCTTT. V and J are TRBV10-3 and TRBJ1-1; D may be TRBD1 (5 bases). Germline assignment: CDR1 ENHRY and CDR2 SYGVKD. V was pared by 4 bases and J by 2 bases, with 8 bases between. The CDR3 has 13 residues.